This T cell receptor beta chain was identified during a study of T cells after yellow fever vaccination. The CDR3 spans 15 residues. V dropped 5 bases and J dropped 0 bases, with 13 bases sitting between them. CDR1 SEHNR and CDR2 FQNEAQ come from the germline V gene (reference sequence). TCRdb re-analysed the 5' RACE reads in MiXCR, keeping a single row per CDR3 protein. The sample consists of roughly 400,000 distinct CDR3 sequences, approximately 18% of them appearing once. The starting material was PBMCs, obtained before the yellow fever booster vaccination. The rearrangement uses TRBV7-9 and TRBJ1-1; possibly TRBD1 for D (5 bases). The clonotype comes from a man younger than 35 who received the YFV17D yellow fever vaccine. CDR3 sequence: CASSRGEGMNTEAFF. CDR3 sequence (DNA): TGTGCCAGCAGCCGAGGGGAGGGAATGAACACTGAAGCTTTCTTT.